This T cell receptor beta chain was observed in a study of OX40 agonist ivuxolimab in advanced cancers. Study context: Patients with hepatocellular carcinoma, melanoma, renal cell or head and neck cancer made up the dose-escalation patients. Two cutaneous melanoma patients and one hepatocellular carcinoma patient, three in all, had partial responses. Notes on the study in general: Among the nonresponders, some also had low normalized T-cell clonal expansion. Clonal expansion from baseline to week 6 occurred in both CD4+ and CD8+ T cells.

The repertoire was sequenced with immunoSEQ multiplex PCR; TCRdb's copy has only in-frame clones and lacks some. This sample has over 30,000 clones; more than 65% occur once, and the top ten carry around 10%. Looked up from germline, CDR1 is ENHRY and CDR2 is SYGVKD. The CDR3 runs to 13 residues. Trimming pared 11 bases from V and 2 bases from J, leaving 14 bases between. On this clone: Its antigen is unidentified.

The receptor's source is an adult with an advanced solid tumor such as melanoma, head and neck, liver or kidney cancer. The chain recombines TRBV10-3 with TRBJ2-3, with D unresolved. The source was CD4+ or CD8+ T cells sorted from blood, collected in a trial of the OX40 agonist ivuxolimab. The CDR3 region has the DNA TGTGCCGCCACTCCGGGCCTCACAGATACGCAGTATTTT. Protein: CAATPGLTDTQYF.